These T cell receptor beta chains were read from a single sample in a study of blood T cell repertoires in COVID-19. Clones were sequenced by immunoSEQ multiplex PCR, and TCRdb holds only the in-frame ones, with some missing. Here the sample spans about 140,000 clones, roughly 84% being singletons. Input material: PBMCs or T cells enriched from blood (not recorded which). Receptors were obtained from a man aged 35 to 55 with acute COVID-19. Each CDR3 is given with its conserved first and last residue. Each record gives: V gene, D gene, clone size, J gene, CDR3 DNA, CDR3 protein. A D gene is named only where the DNA matches it firmly. Clone size, where shown, is once, few, many, or a class for clones that have expanded.

TRBV11-2	-	-	TRBJ2-7	TGTGCCAGCAGCTGGGGCGAGCGGTACTTC	CASSWGERYF
TRBV7-9	TRBD1	-	TRBJ2-7	TGTGCCAGCAGCCAAAGGACAGGGAGCTCCTACGAGCAGTACTTC	CASSQRTGSSYEQYF
TRBV18	TRBD2	-	TRBJ2-1	TGTGCCAGCTCACTCGACGGGACTAGCGGGGGGGCCGATGAGCAGTTCTTC	CASSLDGTSGGADEQFF
TRBV3-1/TRBV3-2	-	once	TRBJ1-4	TGTGCCAGCAGCCGCAGGGAAAAACTGTTTTTT	CASSRREKLFF
TRBV30	TRBD1	-	TRBJ1-6	TGTGCCTGGAGTGCCGGACAGGGGAATAATTCACCCCTCCACTTT	CAWSAGQGNNSPLHF
TRBV6-2/TRBV6-3	-	-	TRBJ2-7	TGTGCCAGCAACCCGGGACTCCCACTTTACGAGCAGTACTTC	CASNPGLPLYEQYF
TRBV6-5	TRBD1	-	TRBJ2-1	TGTGCCAGCAGTTTTAGGGGACAGGTGGGAAATGAGCAGTTCTTC	CASSFRGQVGNEQFF
TRBV30	TRBD1	-	TRBJ1-4	TGTGCCTGGAGTTATGACAGGGCTGGTGAAAAACTGTTTTTT	CAWSYDRAGEKLFF
TRBV7-2	-	-	TRBJ2-7	TGTGCCAGCAGCGCCCCGGGCGGGCCCAACGAGCAGTACTTC	CASSAPGGPNEQYF
TRBV11-2	-	-	TRBJ2-2	TGTGCCAGCAGCTTAGATCGGGTTGGCGGGGAGCTGTTTTTT	CASSLDRVGGELFF